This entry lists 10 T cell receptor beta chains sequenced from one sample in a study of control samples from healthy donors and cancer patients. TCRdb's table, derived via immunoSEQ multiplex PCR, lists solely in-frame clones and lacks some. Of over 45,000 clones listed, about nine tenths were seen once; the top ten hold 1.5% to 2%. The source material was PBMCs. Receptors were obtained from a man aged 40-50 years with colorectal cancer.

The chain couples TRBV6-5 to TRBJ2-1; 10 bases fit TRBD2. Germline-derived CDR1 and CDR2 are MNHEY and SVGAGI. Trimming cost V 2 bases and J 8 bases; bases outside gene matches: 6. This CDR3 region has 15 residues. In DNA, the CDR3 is TGTGCCAGCAGTTACACGGAAGGACTAGCGGATGAGCAGTTCTTC. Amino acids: CASSYTEGLADEQFF.

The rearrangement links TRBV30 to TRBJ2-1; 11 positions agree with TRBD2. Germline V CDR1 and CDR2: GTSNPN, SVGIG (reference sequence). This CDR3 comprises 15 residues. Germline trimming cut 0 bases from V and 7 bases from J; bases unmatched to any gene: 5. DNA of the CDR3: TGTGCCTGGAGTGTAATAGCGGGAGGGGAGAATGAGCAGTTCTTC. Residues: CAWSVIAGGENEQFF. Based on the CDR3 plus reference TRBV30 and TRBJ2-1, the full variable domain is SQTIHQWPATLVQPVGSPLSLECTVEGTSNPNLYWYRQAAGRGLQLLFYSVGIGQISSEVPQNLSASRPQDRQFILSSKKLLLSDSGFYLCAWSVIAGGENEQFFGPGTRLTVL.

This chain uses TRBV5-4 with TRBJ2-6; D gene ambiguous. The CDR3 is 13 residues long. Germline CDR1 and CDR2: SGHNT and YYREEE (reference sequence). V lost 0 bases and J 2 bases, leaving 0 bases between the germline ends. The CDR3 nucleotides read TGTGCCAGCAGCTTGGCTGGGGCCAACGTCCTGACTTTC. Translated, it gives CASSLAGANVLTF. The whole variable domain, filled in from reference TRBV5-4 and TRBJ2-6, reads ETGVTQSPTHLIKTRGQQVTLRCSSQSGHNTVSWYQQALGQGPQFIFQYYREEENGRGNFPPRFSGLQFPNYSSELNVNALELDDSALYLCASSLAGANVLTFGAGSRLTVL.

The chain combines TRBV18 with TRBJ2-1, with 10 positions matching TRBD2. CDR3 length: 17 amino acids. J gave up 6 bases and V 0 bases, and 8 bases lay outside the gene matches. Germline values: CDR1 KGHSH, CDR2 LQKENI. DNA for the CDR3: TGTGCCAGCTCACCACCGTTTCTAGCGGGAGAGTTCAATGAGCAGTTCTTC. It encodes CASSPPFLAGEFNEQFF.

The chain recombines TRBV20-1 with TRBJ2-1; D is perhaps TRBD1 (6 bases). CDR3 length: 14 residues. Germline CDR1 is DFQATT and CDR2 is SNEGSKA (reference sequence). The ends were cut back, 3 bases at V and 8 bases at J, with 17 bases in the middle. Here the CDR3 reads CSASGLEGGDEQFF. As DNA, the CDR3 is TGCAGTGCTAGTGGTTTAGAAGGGGGAGATGAGCAGTTCTTC.

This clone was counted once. The CDR3 coding sequence is TGTGCCAGCAGTATCCCCGGGACAGTGAACACTGAAGCTTTCTTT. Its protein product is CASSIPGTVNTEAFF. V and J are TRBV6-5 and TRBJ1-1, with 7 bases matching TRBD1. The CDR3 has 15 amino acids. Unmatched junction bases numbered 6, after V lost 5 bases and J lost 0 bases. Per germline, CDR1 MNHEY and CDR2 SVGAGI.

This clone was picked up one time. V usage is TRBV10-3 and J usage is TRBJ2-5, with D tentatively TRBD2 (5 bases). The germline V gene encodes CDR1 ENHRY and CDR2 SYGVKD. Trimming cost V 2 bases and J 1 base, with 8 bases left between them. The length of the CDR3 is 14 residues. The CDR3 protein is CAISELAGQETQYF. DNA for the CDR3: TGTGCCATCAGTGAGCTAGCAGGCCAAGAGACCCAGTACTTC.

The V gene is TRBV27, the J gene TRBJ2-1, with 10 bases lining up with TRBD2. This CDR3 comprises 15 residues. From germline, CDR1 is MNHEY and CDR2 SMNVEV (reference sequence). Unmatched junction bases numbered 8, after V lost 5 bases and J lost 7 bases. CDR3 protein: CASSPPGLALNEQFF. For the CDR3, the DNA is TGTGCCAGCAGTCCGCCGGGACTAGCGTTGAATGAGCAGTTCTTC.

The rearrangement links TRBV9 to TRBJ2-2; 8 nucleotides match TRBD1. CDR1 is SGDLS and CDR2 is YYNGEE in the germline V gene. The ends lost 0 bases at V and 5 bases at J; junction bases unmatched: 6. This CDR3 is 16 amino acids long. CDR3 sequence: CASSVAGGLGTGELFF. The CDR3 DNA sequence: TGTGCCAGCAGCGTAGCAGGGGGCTTGGGGACCGGGGAGCTGTTTTTT. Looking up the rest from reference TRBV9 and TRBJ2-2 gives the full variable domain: DSGVTQTPKHLITATGQRVTLRCSPRSGDLSVYWYQQSLDQGLQFLIQYYNGEERAKGNILERFSAQQFPDLHSELNLSSLELGDSALYFCASSVAGGLGTGELFFGEGSRLTVL.

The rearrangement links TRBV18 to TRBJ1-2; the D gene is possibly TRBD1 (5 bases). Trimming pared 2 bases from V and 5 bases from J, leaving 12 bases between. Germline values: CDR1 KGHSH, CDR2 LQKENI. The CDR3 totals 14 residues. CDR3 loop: CASSPSRAWYGYTF. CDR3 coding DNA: TGTGCCAGCTCACCAAGCAGGGCGTGGTATGGCTACACCTTC.